This TCR beta chain was sequenced in a study of beta chain features in type 1 diabetes. At the level of the study: Analysis included around 100 million sorted cells drawn from all samples. Whole-study results and caveats: It was among patients, rather than healthy donors, that naive, central memory and Treg TCRB repertoires appeared more similar.

Expressed TCRB transcripts were sequenced after all isolated RNA was converted to cDNA. Only in-frame clones appear in the TCRdb table, and some are missing; sequencing was by immunoSEQ multiplex PCR. The table lists around 250,000 clones, around a quarter of them singletons. This clone was counted a few times. The antigen remains undetermined. This CDR3 contains 13 residues. V shed 0 bases, J shed 10 bases, and the junction held 5 bases outside the gene matches. CDR1 SGHDT and CDR2 YYEEEE come from the germline V gene. The chain combines TRBV5-6 with TRBJ1-1; 8 bases are a match to TRBD1. The sample taken for sequencing was central memory CD4+ T cells from blood. This clonotype was sampled from a man younger than 45 in good health. The CDR3 loop is CASSLDTDRGAFF. DNA of the CDR3: TGTGCCAGCAGCTTGGACACCGACAGGGGAGCTTTCTTT.